The next 8 T cell receptor beta chains were all read from a single sample in a study of multiple sclerosis patients with progressive multifocal leukoencephalopathy. Time point defined: 6 months of natalizumab therapy. The method was immunoSEQ multiplex PCR; TCRdb's version includes in-frame clones alone and lacks a portion of them. The sample includes under 30,000 clones, nearly 90% of them seen just once. The sample in question was PBMCs, obtained from a patient treated with natalizumab. These receptors originate from a human donor with multiple sclerosis.

V gene TRBV10-3 combines with J gene TRBJ1-1; 8 nucleotides align to TRBD1. CDR1 and CDR2 (germline): ENHRY, SYGVKD. This CDR3 contains 14 residues. The ends lost 6 bases at V and 4 bases at J; junction bases unmatched: 7. For the CDR3, the DNA is TGTGCCATCAGGCCGACAGGGGTGCCCACTGAAGCTTTCTTT. Its translation is CAIRPTGVPTEAFF.

This rearrangement joins TRBV19 to TRBJ2-5; the D gene is possibly TRBD1 (5 bases). The DNA matches TRBJ2-7 better at its end, which makes the J call doubtful. CDR1 and CDR2 from the germline V gene are LNHDA and SQIVND (reference sequence). The CDR3 covers 15 residues. The chain's CDR3 is CASSMAPGPSYEQYF. The CDR3 coding sequence is TGTGCCAGTAGTATGGCTCCAGGGCCCTCCTACGAGCAGTACTTC.

The V call is TRBV5-4, the J call TRBJ2-7, with D hard to call. Germline CDR1 is SGHNT and CDR2 is YYREEE (reference sequence). The V end lost 2 bases, the J end lost 12 bases, and 21 bases lay between the germline ends. The CDR3 is made up of 14 amino acids. CDR3 nucleotides: TGTGCCAGCAGCTTAGGGATGAACAGACCCGAAACGTACTTC. Translation: CASSLGMNRPETYF. The whole variable domain, filled in from reference TRBV5-4 and TRBJ2-7, reads ETGVTQSPTHLIKTRGQQVTLRCSSQSGHNTVSWYQQALGQGPQFIFQYYREEENGRGNFPPRFSGLQFPNYSSELNVNALELDDSALYLCASSLGMNRPETYFGPGTRLTVT.

The CDR3 protein is CASSLGRFWNTIYF. DNA for the CDR3: TGTGCCAGCAGCTTAGGGCGGTTTTGGAACACCATATATTTT. This rearrangement joins TRBV7-8 to TRBJ1-3; no clear D gene. The length of the CDR3 is 14 residues. The V gene's germline CDR1 is SGHVS and CDR2 FQNEAQ. Trimming shortened V by 1 base and J by 7 bases, and 11 bases separated the two germline ends. The entire variable domain, with the rest obtained from reference TRBV7-8 and TRBJ1-3, is as follows: GAGVSQSPRYKVAKRGQDVALRCDPISGHVSLFWYQQALGQGPEFLTYFQNEAQLDKSGLPSDRFFAERPEGSVSTLKIQRTQQEDSAVYLCASSLGRFWNTIYFGEGSWLTVV.

The rearrangement links TRBV6-6 to TRBJ2-3; D perhaps matches TRBD1 (5 bases). CDR1 and CDR2 (germline): MNHNY, SVGAGI (reference sequence). Trimming stripped 6 bases from V and 8 bases from J, with 21 bases between. This CDR3 has 15 residues. CDR3 amino acids: CASSRPDTAQGTQYF. The CDR3 DNA follows: TGTGCCAGCAGCCGCCCCGACACCGCGCAGGGTACGCAGTATTTT.

V is TRBV7-2 and J is TRBJ1-1; possibly TRBD1 for D (6 bases). Germline V CDR1 and CDR2: SGHTA, FQGNSA. V dropped 0 bases and J dropped 4 bases, with 9 bases sitting between them. CDR3 length equals 14 residues. CDR3 region: CASSLASRGTEAFF. CDR3 coding DNA: TGTGCCAGCAGCTTAGCATCCAGGGGCACTGAAGCTTTCTTT.

The V and J genes are TRBV7-8 and TRBJ2-5; the D gene is possibly TRBD1 (6 bases). Germline CDR1 is SGHVS and CDR2 is FQNEAQ. Trimming left V 5 bases short and J 1 base short, with 17 bases between. This CDR3 has 16 amino acids. The CDR3 coding sequence is TGTGCCAGCAGCGCCGGGACGACAGGTGCCCAAGAGACCCAGTACTTC. Translation: CASSAGTTGAQETQYF.

The genes are TRBV6-1 and TRBJ2-3; D is unresolved. This CDR3 spans 14 amino acids. In germline, CDR1 is MNHNS, CDR2 SASEGT. Trimming cost V 2 bases and J 1 base, with 7 bases left between them. DNA for the CDR3: TGTGCCAGCAGTGAAAGAGCTGGCACAGATACGCAGTATTTT. This translates into CASSERAGTDTQYF.